The 10 T cell receptor beta chains below all came from one sample that was sequenced in a study of cytomegalovirus exposure and HLA in healthy donors. PCR primers comprised 60 Vbeta and 13 Jbeta primers. Profiling relied on immunoSEQ multiplex PCR, and the TCRdb table lists in-frame clones only, not all of them. The sample lists fewer than 200,000 clones, about 80% occurring once. Sequenced: PBMCs. The receptors shown here come from a girl between 10 and 17 years old in good health and CMV-seropositive.

This chain uses TRBV18 with TRBJ2-7; D is uncertain. Germline CDR1 reads KGHSH; CDR2 reads LQKENI. The CDR3 has 13 amino acids. Between the trimmed V and J ends, which lost 1 base and 2 bases, there was a span of 6 bases. CDR3 sequence reads: CASSPLAAYEQYF. CDR3 DNA sequence: TGTGCCAGCTCACCACTAGCAGCCTACGAGCAGTACTTC.

This clone has only a few counts. The V gene is TRBV2, the J gene TRBJ2-7; the match to TRBD1 covers 10 bases. Germline values: CDR1 SNHLY, CDR2 FYNNEI. The CDR3 contains 15 residues. With V trimmed by 3 bases and J by 5 bases, 7 bases remained unmatched. DNA for the CDR3: TGTGCCAGCAGTGAGCTAGGGACAGGGGTCCACGAGCAGTACTTC. This encodes CASSELGTGVHEQYF.

The chain carries TRBV11-2 and TRBJ2-7; no definite D call. Germline CDR1 SGHAT, CDR2 FQNNGV. The CDR3 is 13 amino acids. V gave up 11 bases and J gave up 3 bases, with 17 bases separating them. CDR3 coding DNA: TGTGCCTGCCGGTTCCACAGCAGCTACGAGCAGTACTTC. It is translated as CACRFHSSYEQYF.

This clone has only one observation. The chain employs TRBV5-8 and TRBJ2-7; D is possibly TRBD1 (5 bases). This CDR3 is 14 amino acids long. Trimming shortened V by 1 base and J by 1 base, and 9 bases separated the two germline ends. Germline loops: CDR1 SGHTS, CDR2 YDEGEE. CDR3 DNA: TGTGCCAGCAGCTTGTTACGACAGTCCTACGAGCAGTACTTC. Translating it yields CASSLLRQSYEQYF.

This clone was counted once. The V call is TRBV4-1, the J call TRBJ2-5; 14 bases map to TRBD2. Germline CDR1 MGHRA, CDR2 YSYEKL. The CDR3 contains 18 residues. V shed 3 bases and J 0 bases; nucleotides not matched to a gene: 6. This CDR3 reads CASSQPGLAGVYQETQYF. The DNA of the CDR3 is TGCGCCAGCAGCCAGCCGGGACTAGCGGGGGTTTACCAAGAGACCCAGTACTTC.

V usage is TRBV11-2 and J usage is TRBJ2-5; 11 positions agree with TRBD2. Trimming cost V 4 bases and J 3 bases; bases outside gene matches: 4. The CDR3 length is 15 residues. Germline CDR1 is SGHAT and CDR2 is FQNNGV. CDR3 residues: CASSSGGLAEETQYF. In nucleotides, the CDR3 is TGTGCCAGCAGCTCAGGGGGACTAGCGGAAGAGACCCAGTACTTC.

The rearrangement joins TRBV4-1 to TRBJ2-1, with 8 bases aligning to TRBD2. CDR1 and CDR2 (germline): MGHRA, YSYEKL. The V gene end was trimmed by 0 bases and the J gene end by 7 bases; junction bases not matched to a gene: 5. There are 15 residues in the CDR3. CDR3 nucleotides: TGCGCCAGCAGCCAAGAACCTCAGCGGGGGAATGAGCAGTTCTTC. Protein sequence: CASSQEPQRGNEQFF.

The chain recombines TRBV19 with TRBJ2-5; D is perhaps TRBD1 (5 bases). Germline assignment: CDR1 LNHDA and CDR2 SQIVND (reference sequence). This CDR3 comprises 13 residues. With 5 bases removed from V and 4 bases from J, the gap between germline ends came to 11 bases. The CDR3 DNA sequence: TGTGCCAGTAGTCTAAGGACACCAGAGACCCAGTACTTC. Translated: CASSLRTPETQYF.

This clone appeared a single time. The rearrangement links TRBV5-4 to TRBJ1-4; D is possibly TRBD1 (5 bases). V lost 4 bases, J lost 6 bases, and 16 bases lay in between. The CDR3 is 15 residues long. CDR1 is SGHNT, CDR2 YYREEE, per germline (reference sequence). The CDR3 sequence: CASSRRGRAHEKLFF. CDR3 coding DNA: TGTGCCAGCAGCCGAAGGGGCAGGGCTCATGAAAAACTGTTTTTT.

This chain joins TRBV28 and TRBJ2-7; D is undetermined. Germline CDR1 reads MDHEN; CDR2 reads SYDVKM. Trimming took 3 bases from V and 0 from J, leaving 12 bases between them. This CDR3 comprises 15 residues. The CDR3 DNA sequence: TGTGCCAGCAGTTTTTGGGCGCAGAGCTCCTACGAGCAGTACTTC. Translation gives CASSFWAQSSYEQYF.